Below, 9 T cell receptor beta chains from the same sample are listed, as sequenced in a study of breast tumors, draining lymph nodes, adjacent tissues. Samples came from axillary lymph nodes draining the breast cancer. TCRdb independently ran MiXCR on the multiplex PCR reads; one entry per CDR3 protein. In the table there are about 230,000 distinct CDR3 sequences, roughly 30% of which are singletons. What was sequenced was axillary lymph node tissue. The source is a female donor with breast cancer. Some clones in this sample may be carry-over from other donors' samples.

This clonotype was seen more than once but under ten times. Given a much more abundant clone one base away, this may be a read error. The chain links TRBV5-6 to TRBJ2-7; maybe TRBD2 (5 bases). The CDR3 is 12 amino acids. Germline CDR1 SGHDT, CDR2 YYEEEE. DNA for the CDR3: TGTGCCAGCAGCTTGGCATTAGCGCCGCTCCACTTC. It yields the protein CASSLALAPLHF.

The chain combines TRBV5-5 with TRBJ2-7, with TRBD1 as a possible D gene (6 bases). V was shortened by 4 bases and J by 0 bases, with 17 bases between the two germline ends. In germline, CDR1 is SGHKS, CDR2 YYEKEE (reference sequence). The CDR3 runs to 16 residues. CDR3 sequence reads: CASSPPDSISSYEQYF. The CDR3 coding sequence is TGTGCCAGCAGCCCCCCGGACAGTATCAGCTCCTACGAGCAGTACTTC.

This clonotype occurred many times. The chain employs TRBV19 and TRBJ2-4; 11 nucleotides match TRBD2. The CDR3 extends over 17 amino acids. Unmatched junction bases numbered 7, after V lost 3 bases and J lost 3 bases. Germline-derived CDR1 and CDR2 are LNHDA and SQIVND (reference sequence). The CDR3 sequence is CASSIQLAGDLKNIQYF. The CDR3 DNA reads TGTGCCAGTAGTATTCAACTAGCGGGAGATCTCAAAAACATTCAGTACTTC.

Many counts were recorded for this clonotype. This chain links TRBV20-1 with TRBJ2-1, with 12 bases identical to TRBD2. Trimming at V came to 5 bases and at J to 6 bases, leaving 11 bases not matched to a gene. Germline V gene sequence: CDR1 DFQATT, CDR2 SNEGSKA (reference sequence). The CDR3 has 16 residues. This CDR3 is CSAADRTSGNPNEQFF. Here the CDR3 DNA reads TGCAGTGCTGCAGACCGGACTAGCGGGAACCCCAATGAGCAGTTCTTC.

This clonotype was seen many times. The rearrangement joins TRBV3-1 to TRBJ2-7, with D hard to call. V was shortened by 1 base and J by 3 bases, with 13 bases between the two germline ends. The CDR3 runs 15 residues. Germline assignment: CDR1 LGHDT and CDR2 YNNKEL (reference sequence). The CDR3 region is CASSQGPAGNYEQYF. CDR3 sequence (DNA): TGTGCCAGCAGCCAAGGCCCCGCTGGTAACTACGAGCAGTACTTC.

This clonotype was detected many times. V and J are TRBV11-2 and TRBJ2-5; the match to TRBD2 covers 8 bases. There are 18 residues in the CDR3. Germline lookup yields CDR1 SGHAT and CDR2 FQNNGV. Trimming removed 5 bases from V and 5 bases from J; junction bases left unmatched: 19. The CDR3 reads CASSGSGRGGPTGETQYF. CDR3 coding DNA: TGTGCCAGCAGCGGGAGCGGGAGAGGGGGACCCACCGGGGAGACCCAGTACTTC.

This clonotype was detected ten times or more. The rearrangement links TRBV24-1 to TRBJ2-2, with D possibly being TRBD1 or TRBD2 (5 bases each). CDR3 length equals 13 residues. V was cut by 4 bases and J by 6 bases, with 8 bases left in between. The germline V gene encodes CDR1 KGHDR and CDR2 SFDVKD. Here the CDR3 reads CATSDRDAGELFF. CDR3 sequence (DNA): TGTGCCACCAGTGACAGGGACGCCGGGGAGCTGTTTTTT.

The rearrangement links TRBV5-1 to TRBJ2-5, with D possibly being TRBD2 (7 bases). The CDR3 runs to 16 residues. Germline values: CDR1 SGHRS, CDR2 YFSETQ. V was pared by 1 base and J by 2 bases, with 15 bases between. Here the CDR3 reads CASSLSRGGFQETQYF. The CDR3 DNA is TGCGCCAGCAGCTTGAGTAGGGGGGGGTTTCAAGAGACCCAGTACTTC. The whole variable domain, remainder taken from reference TRBV5-1 and TRBJ2-5, is KAGVTQTPRYLIKTRGQQVTLSCSPISGHRSVSWYQQTPGQGLQFLFEYFSETQRNKGNFPGRFSGRQFSNSRSEMNVSTLELGDSALYLCASSLSRGGFQETQYFGPGTRLLVL.

On this clonotype itself: A much more abundant neighbour one base away suggests this may be a read error. The CDR3 ends on some other residue instead of the conserved phenylalanine or tryptophan, so this is likely a read error. The genes are TRBV20-1 and TRBJ2-1; D is perhaps TRBD1 (6 bases). Germline values: CDR1 DFQATT, CDR2 SNEGSKA (reference sequence). The CDR3 has 10 residues. Deletions cut 5 bases from V and 10 bases from J, with 9 bases between. Written as DNA, the CDR3 is TGCAGTGCTTGGACAGTCGAGCAGTTCTCC. This gives the protein CSAWTVEQFS.